This TCR beta chain emerged from a study of T-cell reconstitution after alpha-beta-depleted transplantation in children. This clonotype appeared a few times. Trimming took off 6 bases at V and 3 bases at J, with 18 bases between the two ends. The CDR3 is 15 amino acids. The germline V gene has CDR1 MNHEY and CDR2 SVGEGT. Preparing the TCRbeta library involved the use of unique molecular identifiers. From the PCR reads, TCRdb called clonotypes with MiXCR, one entry per CDR3 protein. The table records some 390,000 distinct CDR3 sequences, 20% of them present only once. Sample: PBMCs from the stem cell graft donor, taken from the stem cell graft. This chain connects TRBV6-2 or TRBV6-3 to TRBJ2-7; a possible D gene is TRBD2 (6 bases). The clonotype originates from a human donor who donated a stem cell graft to a child with acute myeloid leukemia. The CDR3 here is CASSVGTAPFYEQYF. The CDR3 nucleotides are TGTGCCAGCAGCGTAGGGACTGCACCATTCTACGAGCAGTACTTC.